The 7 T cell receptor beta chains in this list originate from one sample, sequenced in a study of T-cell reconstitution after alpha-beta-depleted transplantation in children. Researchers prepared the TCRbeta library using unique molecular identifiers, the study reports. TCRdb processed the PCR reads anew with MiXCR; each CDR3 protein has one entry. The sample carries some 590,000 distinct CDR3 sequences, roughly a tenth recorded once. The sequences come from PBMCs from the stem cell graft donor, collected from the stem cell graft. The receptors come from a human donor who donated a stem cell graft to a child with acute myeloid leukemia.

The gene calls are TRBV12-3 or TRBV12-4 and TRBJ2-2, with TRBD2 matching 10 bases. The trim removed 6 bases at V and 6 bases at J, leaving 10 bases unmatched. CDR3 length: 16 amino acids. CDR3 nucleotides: TGTGCCAGCAGCTTATCCGCCAGCGGGAGGGCCGGGGAGCTGTTTTTT. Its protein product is CASSLSASGRAGELFF.

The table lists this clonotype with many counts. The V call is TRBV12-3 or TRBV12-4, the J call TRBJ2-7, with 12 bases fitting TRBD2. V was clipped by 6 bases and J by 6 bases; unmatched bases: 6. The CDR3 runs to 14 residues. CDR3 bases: TGTGCCAGCAGCTTGACTAGCGGGAGCCTCGAGCAGTACTTC. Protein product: CASSLTSGSLEQYF.

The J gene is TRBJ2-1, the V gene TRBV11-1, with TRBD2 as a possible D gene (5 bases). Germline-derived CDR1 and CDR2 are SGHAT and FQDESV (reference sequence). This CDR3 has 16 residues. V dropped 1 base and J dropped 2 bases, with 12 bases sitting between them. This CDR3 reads CASSLGLARTYNEQFF. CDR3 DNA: TGTGCCAGCAGCTTAGGGCTAGCACGGACCTACAATGAGCAGTTCTTC. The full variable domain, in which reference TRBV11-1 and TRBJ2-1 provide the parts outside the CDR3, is EAEVAQSPRYKITEKSQAVAFWCDPISGHATLYWYRQILGQGPELLVQFQDESVVDDSQLPKDRFSAERLKGVDSTLKIQPAELGDSAMYLCASSLGLARTYNEQFFGPGTRLTVL.

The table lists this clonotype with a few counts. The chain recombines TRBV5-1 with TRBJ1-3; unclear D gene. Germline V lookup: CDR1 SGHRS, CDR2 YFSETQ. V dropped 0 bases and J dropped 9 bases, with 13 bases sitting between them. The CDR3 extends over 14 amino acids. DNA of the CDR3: TGCGCCAGCAGCTTGGACCGGGATTTCAGCACCATATATTTT. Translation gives CASSLDRDFSTIYF. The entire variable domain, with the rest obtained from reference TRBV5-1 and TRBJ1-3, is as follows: KAGVTQTPRYLIKTRGQQVTLSCSPISGHRSVSWYQQTPGQGLQFLFEYFSETQRNKGNFPGRFSGRQFSNSRSEMNVSTLELGDSALYLCASSLDRDFSTIYFGEGSWLTVV.

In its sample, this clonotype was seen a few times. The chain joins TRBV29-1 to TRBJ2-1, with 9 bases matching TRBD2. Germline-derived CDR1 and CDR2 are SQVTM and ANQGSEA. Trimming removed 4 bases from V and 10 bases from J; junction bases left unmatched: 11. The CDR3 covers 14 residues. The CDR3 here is CSVGSAGGPSEQFF. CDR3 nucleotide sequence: TGCAGCGTTGGAAGTGCGGGAGGGCCGTCGGAGCAGTTCTTC.

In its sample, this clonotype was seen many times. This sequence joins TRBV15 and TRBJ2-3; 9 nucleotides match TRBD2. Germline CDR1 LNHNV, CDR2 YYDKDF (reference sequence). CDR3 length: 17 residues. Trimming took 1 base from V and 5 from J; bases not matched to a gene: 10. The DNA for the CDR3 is TGTGCCACCAGCAGAGCGAGTAGCGGGAGCTCCCAAGATACGCAGTATTTT. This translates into CATSRASSGSSQDTQYF.

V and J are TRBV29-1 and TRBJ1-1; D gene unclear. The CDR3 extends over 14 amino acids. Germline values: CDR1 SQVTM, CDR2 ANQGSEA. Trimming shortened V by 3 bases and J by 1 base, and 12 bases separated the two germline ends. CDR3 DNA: TGCAGCGTTGAGGTTTCAAGGCGGAACACTGAAGCTTTCTTT. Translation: CSVEVSRRNTEAFF.